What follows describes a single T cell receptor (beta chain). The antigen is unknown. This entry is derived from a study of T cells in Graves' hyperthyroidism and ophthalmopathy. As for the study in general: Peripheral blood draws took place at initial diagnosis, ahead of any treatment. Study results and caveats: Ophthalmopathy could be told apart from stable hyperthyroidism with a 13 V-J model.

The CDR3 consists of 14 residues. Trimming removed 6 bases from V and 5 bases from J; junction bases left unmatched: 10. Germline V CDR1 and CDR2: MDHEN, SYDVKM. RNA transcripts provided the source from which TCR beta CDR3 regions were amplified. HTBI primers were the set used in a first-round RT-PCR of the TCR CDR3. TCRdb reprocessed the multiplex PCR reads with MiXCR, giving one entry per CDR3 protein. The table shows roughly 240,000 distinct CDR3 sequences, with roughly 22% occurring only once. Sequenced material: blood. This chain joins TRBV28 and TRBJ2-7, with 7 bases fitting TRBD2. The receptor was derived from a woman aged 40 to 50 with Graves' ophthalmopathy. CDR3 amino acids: CASSKGLDKDEQYF. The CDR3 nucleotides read TGTGCCAGCAGCAAAGGACTAGATAAGGACGAGCAGTACTTC.